The present T cell receptor (beta chain) was sequenced within a study of Graves' ophthalmopathy and Graves' hyperthyroidism. Using RNA transcripts, the TCR beta CDR3 regions were amplified. A first-round RT-PCR used HTBI primers, followed by a second-round multiplex PCR. Using its own MiXCR run on the multiplex PCR reads, TCRdb lists one record per CDR3 protein. Of about 640,000 distinct CDR3 sequences in the sample, roughly two fifths were seen once. The germline V gene encodes CDR1 SEHNR and CDR2 FQNEAQ (reference sequence). This CDR3 comprises 14 residues. V gave up 5 bases and J gave up 9 bases, with 19 bases separating them.

The sequenced sample consisted of peripheral blood. The origin of this receptor is an adult man with Graves' ophthalmopathy. The rearrangement uses TRBV7-9 and TRBJ2-5, with a possible D match to TRBD1 (6 bases). CDR3 DNA sequence: TGTGCCAGCAGCGCATGGGACACCTATCAGCCCCAGTACTTC. This translates into CASSAWDTYQPQYF.